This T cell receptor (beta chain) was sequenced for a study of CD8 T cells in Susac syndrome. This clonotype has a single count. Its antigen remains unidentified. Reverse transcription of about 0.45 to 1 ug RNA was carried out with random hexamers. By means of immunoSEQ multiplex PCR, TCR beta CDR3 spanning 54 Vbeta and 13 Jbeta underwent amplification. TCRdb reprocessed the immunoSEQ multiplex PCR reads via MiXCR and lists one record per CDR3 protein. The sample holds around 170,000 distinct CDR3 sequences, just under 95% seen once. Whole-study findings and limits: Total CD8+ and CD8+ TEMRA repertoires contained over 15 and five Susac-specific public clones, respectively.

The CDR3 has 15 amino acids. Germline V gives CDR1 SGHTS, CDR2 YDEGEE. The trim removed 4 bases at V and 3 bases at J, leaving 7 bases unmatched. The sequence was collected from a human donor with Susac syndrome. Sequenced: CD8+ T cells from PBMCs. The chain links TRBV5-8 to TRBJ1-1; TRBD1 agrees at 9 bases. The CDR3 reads CASSGDRGTDTEAFF. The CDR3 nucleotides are TGTGCCAGCAGCGGAGACAGGGGGACGGACACTGAAGCTTTCTTT.